The clone carrying this T cell receptor beta chain was picked up one time. Its antigen is undetermined. The sample originates from a study of T cell responses to AZD1222 COVID-19 vaccine. The study, taken as a whole, reports: Without day 14 samples, only post-peak T cell repertoires were studied.

Clones were sequenced by immunoSEQ multiplex PCR, and TCRdb holds only the in-frame ones, with some missing. The profile shows more than 150,000 clones, 70% to 90% of them singletons. V was clipped by 2 bases and J by 5 bases; unmatched bases: 8. Germline V gives CDR1 SGHRS, CDR2 YFSETQ. This CDR3 is built from 16 residues. The source is an adult in good health. The genes are TRBV5-1 and TRBJ1-2; 11 bases fit TRBD1. This specimen was peripheral blood, taken on day 0 of AZD1222 vaccination. CDR3 loop: CASSFGQGAVWYGYTF. The CDR3 DNA follows: TGCGCCAGCAGCTTCGGACAGGGGGCCGTATGGTATGGCTACACCTTC.